This TCR beta chain stems from a study of cytomegalovirus exposure and HLA in healthy donors. This clone was detected only a few times. The germline V gene encodes CDR1 SEHNR and CDR2 FQNEAQ (reference sequence). With V trimmed by 5 bases and J by 7 bases, 13 bases remained unmatched. This CDR3 contains 15 residues. With 60 Vbeta and 13 Jbeta primers, the PCR was carried out. Produced via immunoSEQ multiplex PCR; TCRdb's table is partial and in-frame only. The sample has under 150,000 clones, 60% to 85% seen once. This TCR was recovered from a woman aged 40 to 50 in good health and CMV-seropositive. The sample taken for sequencing was PBMCs. The gene calls are TRBV7-9 and TRBJ1-1; 7 nucleotides agree with TRBD1. The CDR3 DNA reads as TGTGCCAGCAGCCCCCCAAGGCGGACAGGCGGTGAAGCTTTCTTT. Translation: CASSPPRRTGGEAFF.